The present TCR beta chain was sequenced within a study of Tregs in tolerant kidney transplant recipients. With 5 bases clipped from V and 4 bases from J, the junction kept 12 bases outside the gene matches. Germline V gene sequence: CDR1 SGHTA, CDR2 FQGNSA. The CDR3 is made up of 16 amino acids. Worth noting for this clone: Its target is unknown.

Thawed PBMCs were rested overnight at 37°C with 200 to 250 IU/ml IL-2 before regulatory T cell sorting. Sequencing used immunoSEQ multiplex PCR; TCRdb keeps in-frame clones, though not all of them. The table shows roughly 45,000 clones, with roughly 89% occurring only once. Study findings and constraints: Tregs expanded with activated donor B cells seemed most donor-specific.

What was sequenced was Tregs from blood. The origin of this receptor is a human donor in good health. The chain couples TRBV7-2 to TRBJ1-2; 8 bases map to TRBD1. The CDR3 nucleotides read TGTGCCAGCAGCCCCCACTCGACAGGGGCGGGCTATGGCTACACCTTC. Translating it yields CASSPHSTGAGYGYTF.